One TCR beta chain is described in this entry. The antigen is undetermined. The record originates from a study of cytomegalovirus exposure and HLA in healthy donors. Study observations and caveats: For cytomegalovirus status, the classifier reportedly gave diagnoses with high specificity and sensitivity.

The CDR3 has 14 residues. The ends were cut back, 3 bases at V and 6 bases at J, with 14 bases in the middle. CDR1 is MNHEY and CDR2 is SMNVEV in the germline V gene (reference sequence). A multiplex PCR was run with 60 Vbeta primers and 13 Jbeta primers. Sequencing was performed with immunoSEQ multiplex PCR; in TCRdb, only in-frame clones are kept and a portion is missing. The table records around 190,000 clones, 8.5% to 10% of them present only once. Healthy people donating bone marrow made up the donors. The receptor was isolated from a woman aged 25 to 39 in good health and CMV-seropositive. The chain carries TRBV27 and TRBJ1-1; possibly TRBD1 for D (5 bases). Sequenced input: PBMCs. The CDR3 region has the DNA TGTGCCAGCAGTTTTGTTCGGGGGTTGCCTGAAGCTTTCTTT. It specifies CASSFVRGLPEAFF.